This paragraph reports one TCR beta chain. What it recognizes is unknown. This record belongs to a study of beta chain features in type 1 diabetes. The investigators reverse transcribed all of the isolated RNA, so they sequenced expressed TCRB transcripts. There were approximately 3.7 million reads on average in the naive, central memory and regulatory T cell samples. Repertoires were generated with immunoSEQ multiplex PCR, while TCRdb's copy carries only in-frame clones and drops some. In the table there are 300,000 to 400,000 clones, roughly 12% of which are singletons. General study points: The study found moderately but significantly shorter TCRB CDR3s in all four CD4+ subsets of Type 1 diabetes patients.

The CDR3 sequence is 17 residues long. Trimming shortened V by 3 bases and J by 1 base, and 18 bases separated the two germline ends. The germline V gene has CDR1 LNHDA and CDR2 SQIVND (reference sequence). The receptor's source is a woman under 30 with type 1 diabetes. The sequenced sample consisted of naive CD4+ T cells from blood. The chain is built from TRBV19 and TRBJ2-5; TRBD1 is a possible D gene (5 bases). The CDR3 sequence is CASSISTGLGIQETQYF. The CDR3 bases are TGTGCCAGTAGTATTTCTACAGGTTTGGGGATCCAAGAGACCCAGTACTTC. Combining the CDR3 with reference TRBV19 and TRBJ2-5 gives the whole variable domain DGGITQSPKYLFRKEGQNVTLSCEQNLNHDAMYWYRQDPGQGLRLIYYSQIVNDFQKGDIAEGYSVSREKKESFPLTVTSAQKNPTAFYLCASSISTGLGIQETQYFGPGTRLLVL.